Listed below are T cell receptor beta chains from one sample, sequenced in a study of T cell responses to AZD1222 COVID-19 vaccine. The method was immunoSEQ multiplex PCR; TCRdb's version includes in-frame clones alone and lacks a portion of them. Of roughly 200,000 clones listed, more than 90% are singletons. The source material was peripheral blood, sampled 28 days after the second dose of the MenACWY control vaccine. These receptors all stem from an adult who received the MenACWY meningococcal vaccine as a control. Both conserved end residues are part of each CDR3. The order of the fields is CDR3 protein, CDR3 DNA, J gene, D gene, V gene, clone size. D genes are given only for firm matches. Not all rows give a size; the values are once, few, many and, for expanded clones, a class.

CSVSRDGFYEQYF | TGCAGCGTTTCGCGGGACGGGTTCTACGAGCAGTACTTC | TRBJ2-7 | NA | TRBV29-1 | NA
CASSLAWGRPSGTQYF | TGTGCCAGCAGCCTAGCGTGGGGCAGACCCAGTGGGACCCAGTACTTC | TRBJ2-5 | NA | TRBV7-6 | NA
CASSWTSGRKDEQFF | TGTGCCAGCAGCTGGACTAGCGGGAGAAAGGATGAGCAGTTCTTC | TRBJ2-1 | TRBD2 | TRBV11-2 | NA
CASSPPARARNTIYF | TGTGCCAGCTCACCACCCGCCAGGGCTCGAAACACCATATATTTT | TRBJ1-3 | NA | TRBV18 | NA
CASSLRIYGYTF | TGTGCCAGCAGTTTGAGGATCTATGGCTACACCTTC | TRBJ1-2 | NA | TRBV12-3/TRBV12-4 | NA
CASGRGNAFF | TGTGCCAGCGGTCGCGGGAATGCTTTCTTT | TRBJ1-1 | NA | TRBV6-5 | NA
CASSLAGDTQYF | TGTGCCAGCTCATTAGCGGGAGATACGCAGTATTTT | TRBJ2-3 | TRBD2 | TRBV19 | NA
CASSRQGRYEQYF | TGTGCCAGCAGCCGACAGGGGCGGTACGAGCAGTACTTC | TRBJ2-7 | TRBD1 | TRBV7-9 | NA
CASSYTRQGAGGYTF | TGTGCCAGCAGTTACACCCGACAGGGGGCAGGTGGCTACACCTTC | TRBJ1-2 | TRBD1 | TRBV6-2/TRBV6-3 | NA
CASSIQGATEAFF | TGTGCCAGTAGTATCCAGGGGGCGACTGAAGCTTTCTTT | TRBJ1-1 | TRBD1 | TRBV19 | NA
CASSWGTSGMNNEQFF | TGTGCCAGCAGCTGGGGGACTAGCGGGATGAACAATGAGCAGTTCTTC | TRBJ2-1 | TRBD2 | TRBV5-6 | NA
CASSILRTGGNYEQYF | TGTGCCAGTAGTATCCTTCGGACGGGGGGGAACTACGAGCAGTACTTC | TRBJ2-7 | TRBD2 | TRBV19 | NA
CASSLAGTGAQYF | TGTGCCAGCAGCTTAGCGGGGACAGGAGCCCAGTATTTT | TRBJ2-3 | TRBD1 | TRBV7-2 | few
CASKGELVNEQFF | TGCGCCAGCAAGGGAGAGCTAGTCAATGAGCAGTTCTTC | TRBJ2-1 | NA | TRBV4-1 | NA
CASSVDGSYEQYF | TGTGCCAGCAGTGTGGACGGATCCTACGAGCAGTACTTC | TRBJ2-7 | NA | TRBV27 | NA
CASSTLSNQPQHF | TGTGCCAGCAGTACCTTAAGCAATCAGCCCCAGCATTTT | TRBJ1-5 | NA | TRBV6-5 | NA
CASGRSGGAGEKLFF | TGTGCTAGTGGCCGATCGGGGGGGGCTGGGGAAAAACTGTTTTTT | TRBJ1-4 | NA | TRBV12-5 | once
CASSFNWGQTGSPLHF | TGCGCCAGCAGCTTTAACTGGGGCCAAACTGGATCACCCCTCCACTTT | TRBJ1-6 | NA | TRBV5-1 | NA
CASSHSTPGTEAFF | TGTGCCAGCAGTCACTCGACCCCGGGGACTGAAGCTTTCTTT | TRBJ1-1 | NA | TRBV28 | once
CASSHRDYGYTF | TGTGCCAGCAGTCACAGAGACTATGGCTACACCTTC | TRBJ1-2 | NA | TRBV27 | once
CASSTIGGSYNSPLHF | TGTGCCAGTAGTACGATCGGGGGTTCTTATAATTCACCCCTCCACTTT | TRBJ1-6 | NA | TRBV19 | NA
CASSPSSAGYGYTF | TGTGCCAGCTCCCCTTCGTCCGCGGGCTATGGCTACACCTTC | TRBJ1-2 | NA | TRBV6-5 | NA
CASSLALTGKSEAFF | TGTGCCAGCAGCTTAGCGTTGACAGGGAAATCTGAAGCTTTCTTT | TRBJ1-1 | TRBD1 | TRBV7-9 | NA
CASSILLSSYNEQFF | TGTGCCAGTAGTATACTCTTAAGCTCCTACAATGAGCAGTTCTTC | TRBJ2-1 | NA | TRBV19 | NA
CASSLDAGFNNEQFF | TGTGCCAGCAGCTTGGATGCGGGCTTTAACAATGAGCAGTTCTTC | TRBJ2-1 | NA | TRBV5-4 | NA
CAIKRSWNEQFF | TGTGCCATCAAACGGAGTTGGAATGAGCAGTTCTTC | TRBJ2-1 | NA | TRBV10-3 | once
CASAGSAEGRSADTQYF | TGTGCCAGCGCGGGGTCGGCGGAGGGCCGTAGTGCAGATACGCAGTATTTT | TRBJ2-3 | NA | TRBV7-9 | NA
CASRKQGYTEAFF | TGTGCCAGTAGGAAACAGGGTTACACTGAAGCTTTCTTT | TRBJ1-1 | NA | TRBV19 | NA
CASSSSRAPDTQYF | TGTGCCAGCAGTTCCTCCAGGGCGCCGGATACGCAGTATTTT | TRBJ2-3 | NA | TRBV6-2/TRBV6-3 | NA
CASSAKGQGAGGELFF | TGTGCCAGCAGCGCTAAAGGACAGGGGGCGGGCGGGGAGCTGTTTTTT | TRBJ2-2 | TRBD1 | TRBV9 | NA
CASSISGTSGKGGELFF | TGTGCCAGTAGTATCTCCGGGACTAGCGGGAAGGGCGGGGAGCTGTTTTTT | TRBJ2-2 | TRBD2 | TRBV19 | NA
CASSLSWGQGSAQPQHF | TGTGCCAGCAGCTTATCGTGGGGACAGGGCTCGGCTCAGCCCCAGCATTTT | TRBJ1-5 | TRBD1 | TRBV5-8 | NA
CAVGTSGSRYTGELFF | TGTGCCGTGGGGACTAGCGGGAGTCGGTACACCGGGGAGCTGTTTTTT | TRBJ2-2 | TRBD2 | TRBV2 | NA
CSARQGNEQYF | TGCAGTGCTCGACAGGGAAACGAGCAGTACTTC | TRBJ2-7 | TRBD1 | TRBV20-1 | NA
CASSYSNDYEQYF | TGTGCCAGCAGTTACTCGAACGACTACGAGCAGTACTTC | TRBJ2-7 | NA | TRBV6-6 | NA
CASSLVSINTEAFF | TGCGCCAGCAGCTTGGTTTCCATAAACACTGAAGCTTTCTTT | TRBJ1-1 | NA | TRBV5-1 | NA
CASSLAGGGWETQYF | TGTGCCAGCAGCTTAGCTGGGGGAGGCTGGGAGACCCAGTACTTC | TRBJ2-5 | NA | TRBV7-2 | once
CASSANYGYTF | TGTGCCTCTAGTGCTAACTATGGCTACACCTTC | TRBJ1-2 | NA | TRBV19 | NA
CATLGDGTGYGYTF | TGTGCCACCCTTGGGGATGGGACAGGGTACGGCTACACCTTC | TRBJ1-2 | TRBD1 | TRBV6-5 | NA
CASSPGLAGADTQYF | TGTGCCAGCAGTCCAGGACTAGCGGGAGCAGATACGCAGTATTTT | TRBJ2-3 | TRBD2 | TRBV27 | NA
CASSLSPGGLAGELFF | TGTGCCAGCAGCTTATCTCCGGGAGGGCTTGCCGGGGAGCTGTTTTTT | TRBJ2-2 | TRBD2 | TRBV7-3 | NA
CASSAGTEAYGYTF | TGTGCCAGCAGTGCCGGGACAGAGGCCTATGGCTACACCTTC | TRBJ1-2 | TRBD1 | TRBV25-1 | NA
CASSSWTSPGERQYF | TGTGCCAGCAGTTCGTGGACTAGCCCCGGGGAGCGGCAGTACTTC | TRBJ2-7 | TRBD2 | TRBV6-2/TRBV6-3 | NA
CSARAGRLFF | TGCAGTGCTAGAGCGGGCAGGCTGTTTTTT | TRBJ1-4 | NA | TRBV20-1 | NA
CASSLDVDEKLFF | TGTGCCAGCAGCTTAGACGTCGACGAAAAACTGTTTTTT | TRBJ1-4 | NA | TRBV11-3 | NA
CASSLSGPTEAFF | TGTGCCAGCAGTTTATCAGGACCCACTGAAGCTTTCTTT | TRBJ1-1 | NA | TRBV27 | once
CATQGSENTIYF | TGTGCCACCCAGGGTTCGGAGAACACCATATATTTT | TRBJ1-3 | NA | TRBV7-9 | NA
CATSRVIAWETQYF | TGTGCCACCAGCAGAGTAATAGCGTGGGAGACCCAGTACTTC | TRBJ2-5 | NA | TRBV15 | NA
CASSPGQGALREKLFF | TGTGCCAGCTCACCGGGACAGGGGGCTCTTCGCGAAAAACTGTTTTTT | TRBJ1-4 | TRBD1 | TRBV18 | NA
CATKTGNYGYTF | TGTGCCACCAAAACGGGGAACTATGGCTACACCTTC | TRBJ1-2 | NA | TRBV6-5 | NA
CATRGVVGELFF | TGTGCCACCCGGGGGGTGGTGGGGGAGCTGTTTTTT | TRBJ2-2 | TRBD2 | TRBV27 | once